Detailed here is one T cell receptor beta chain. Followed over time, Seattle patients had been enrolled while infection was active. Some clones are missing from TCRdb's copy, which holds only in-frame ones; the method was immunoSEQ multiplex PCR. The sample yields around 460,000 clones, over 85% seen once. The germline gives CDR1 MNHEY, CDR2 SVGAGI. The length of the CDR3 is 13 residues. With V trimmed by 0 bases and J by 10 bases, 6 bases remained unmatched. These data originate in a study of blood T cell repertoires in COVID-19. The chain couples TRBV6-5 to TRBJ2-7; 7 bases are shared with TRBD1. The receptor was derived from a man in his late teens or twenties with COVID-19, enrolled during active disease. The sample was peripheral blood. CDR3 in amino acids: CASSYSGQGEQYF. CDR3 DNA: TGTGCCAGCAGTTACTCGGGCCAGGGGGAACAGTACTTC.